This TCR beta chain is from a study of shared clonotypes between healthy human individuals. This clone was counted once. Unmatched junction bases numbered 7, after V lost 2 bases and J lost 0 bases. Germline V gives CDR1 SNHLY, CDR2 FYNNEI. This CDR3 region has 16 residues. Sequencing was performed with immunoSEQ multiplex PCR; in TCRdb, only in-frame clones are kept and a portion is missing. This sample has 2 million to 3 million clones, with 90% to 95% found just once. The V gene is TRBV2, the J gene TRBJ2-7; 7 bases fit TRBD1. The receptor was isolated from a man in his late teens or twenties in good health. Some clones in this sample may be carry-over from other donors' samples. Sequenced sample: naive CD4+ T cells from PBMCs. Subset of the sample: CD45RA+ positively selected. CDR3 bases: TGTGCCAGCAGTGAACAGTGGACAGGTGGCTCCTACGAGCAGTACTTC. This gives the protein CASSEQWTGGSYEQYF.